The 30 T cell receptor beta chains reported below all come from one sample, sequenced in a study of control samples from healthy donors and cancer patients. Produced via immunoSEQ multiplex PCR; TCRdb's table is partial and in-frame only. The sample includes about 130,000 clones, about 92% seen only once; the top ten take approximately 2%. Sequencing input: blood. The receptors come from a woman aged 50 to 65 in good health.

The V call is TRBV28, the J call TRBJ2-1; D gene unclear. V was trimmed by 5 bases and J by 15 bases, leaving 11 bases between them. This CDR3 region has 10 residues. Germline CDR1 reads MDHEN; CDR2 reads SYDVKM. CDR3 sequence: CASSGVRLFF. The CDR3 nucleotides are TGTGCCAGCAGTGGGGTCCGATTGTTCTTC.

CDR3 sequence reads: CASSYTGGLSYEQYF. The CDR3 DNA follows: TGTGCCAGCAGTTACACAGGGGGACTCTCCTACGAGCAGTACTTC. V usage is TRBV28 and J usage is TRBJ2-7, with TRBD1 matching 8 bases. V was pared by 4 bases and J by 0 bases, with 5 bases of the junction left unmatched. This CDR3 has 15 amino acids. Germline V gives CDR1 MDHEN, CDR2 SYDVKM.

V usage is TRBV13 and J usage is TRBJ1-1; unclear D gene. This CDR3 has 13 residues. Per the germline V gene, CDR1 is PRHDT and CDR2 is FYEKMQ (reference sequence). V lost 5 bases, J lost 0 bases, and 7 bases lay in between. The CDR3 loop is CASSRWVNTEAFF. CDR3 DNA: TGTGCCAGCAGCAGATGGGTGAACACTGAAGCTTTCTTT. The whole variable domain, filled in from reference TRBV13 and TRBJ1-1, reads AAGVIQSPRHLIKEKRETATLKCYPIPRHDTVYWYQQGPGQDPQFLISFYEKMQSDKGSIPDRFSAQQFSDYHSELNMSSLELGDSALYFCASSRWVNTEAFFGQGTRLTVV.

This rearrangement joins TRBV30 to TRBJ1-1, with D possibly being TRBD1 (5 bases). CDR1 and CDR2 (germline): GTSNPN, SVGIG (reference sequence). This CDR3 has 14 amino acids. Trimming removed 1 base from V and 0 bases from J, with 9 bases in between. The CDR3 protein is CAWSGAGMNTEAFF. CDR3 in DNA: TGTGCCTGGAGTGGGGCAGGGATGAACACTGAAGCTTTCTTT.

The rearrangement links TRBV5-4 to TRBJ1-2, with a tentative D call TRBD1 (5 bases). Trimming cost V 4 bases and J 4 bases, with 14 bases left between them. CDR3 size: 14 residues. CDR1 SGHNT and CDR2 YYREEE come from the germline V gene (reference sequence). The CDR3 bases are TGTGCCAGCAGCCTTGATCAGGGTGGCTATGGCTACACCTTC. Its protein is CASSLDQGGYGYTF. The whole variable domain, remainder taken from reference TRBV5-4 and TRBJ1-2, is ETGVTQSPTHLIKTRGQQVTLRCSSQSGHNTVSWYQQALGQGPQFIFQYYREEENGRGNFPPRFSGLQFPNYSSELNVNALELDDSALYLCASSLDQGGYGYTFGSGTRLTVV.

The rearrangement uses TRBV5-1 and TRBJ1-3, with a tentative D call TRBD1 (6 bases). The V and J ends lost 4 bases and 4 bases respectively, with 15 bases between them. Germline values: CDR1 SGHRS, CDR2 YFSETQ. The CDR3 runs 15 residues. DNA for the CDR3: TGCGCCAGCAGCGTGGGGACAACAGGAGGAAACACCATATATTTT. Translated, it gives CASSVGTTGGNTIYF.

The V call is TRBV4-1, the J call TRBJ2-3; 7 bases agree with TRBD2. V lost 4 bases and J lost 4; bases outside the gene matches: 11. This CDR3 is 16 amino acids long. Germline lookup yields CDR1 MGHRA and CDR2 YSYEKL. The CDR3 protein is CASSPPGRELPDTQYF. The CDR3 region has the DNA TGCGCCAGCAGCCCCCCAGGGCGGGAGTTACCAGATACGCAGTATTTT.

The V call is TRBV4-2, the J call TRBJ2-3, with a tentative D call TRBD2 (6 bases). This CDR3 has 18 amino acids. Trimming removed 0 bases at V and 2 bases at J, with 18 bases between. Germline V gives CDR1 LGHNA, CDR2 YNFKEQ. In DNA form, the CDR3 reads TGTGCCAGCAGCCAAGATTCCCCGTTCGGGGGAAACACAGATACGCAGTATTTT. Translation gives CASSQDSPFGGNTDTQYF.

V and J are TRBV7-9 and TRBJ2-1; D is uncertain. The CDR3 length is 13 residues. Germline V gene data show CDR1 as SEHNR and CDR2 as FQNEAQ (reference sequence). Trimming removed 1 base at V and 6 bases at J, with 7 bases between. The CDR3 is CASSLGLGNEQFF. CDR3 nucleotides: TGTGCCAGCAGCTTAGGGTTAGGCAATGAGCAGTTCTTC.

The rearrangement joins TRBV13 to TRBJ2-3, with no clear D. The CDR3 totals 14 residues. V shed 2 bases and J shed 4 bases, with 10 bases lying between them. Per the germline V gene, CDR1 is PRHDT and CDR2 is FYEKMQ (reference sequence). The CDR3 region has the DNA TGTGCCAGCAGCTTACGTCTGGAGCCAGATACGCAGTATTTT. Its translation: CASSLRLEPDTQYF. The full variable domain, its missing parts supplied by reference TRBV13 and TRBJ2-3, is AAGVIQSPRHLIKEKRETATLKCYPIPRHDTVYWYQQGPGQDPQFLISFYEKMQSDKGSIPDRFSAQQFSDYHSELNMSSLELGDSALYFCASSLRLEPDTQYFGPGTRLTVL.

This clone showed up just once. V is TRBV30 and J is TRBJ1-5; perhaps TRBD1 as D (5 bases). CDR3 length equals 13 residues. From germline, CDR1 is GTSNPN and CDR2 SVGIG (reference sequence). The CDR3 nucleotides read TGTGCTTCAGCGGTAGGGACCAATCAGCCCCAGCATTTT. Residues: CASAVGTNQPQHF.

This clone was observed a single time. The genes are TRBV15 and TRBJ1-1; D remains unclear. The germline CDR1 and CDR2 sequences are LNHNV and YYDKDF (reference sequence). V was trimmed by 1 base and J by 4 bases, leaving 10 bases between them. This CDR3 comprises 14 residues. In DNA form, the CDR3 reads TGTGCCACCAGCAGAGCCCCCGGGCGCACTGAAGCTTTCTTT. Its protein is CATSRAPGRTEAFF. The full variable domain, its missing parts supplied by reference TRBV15 and TRBJ1-1, is DAMVIQNPRYQVTQFGKPVTLSCSQTLNHNVMYWYQQKSSQAPKLLFHYYDKDFNNEADTPDNFQSRRPNTSFCFLDIRSPGLGDTAMYLCATSRAPGRTEAFFGQGTRLTVV.

V usage is TRBV5-1 and J usage is TRBJ1-1; 9 bases align to TRBD1. Germline CDR1 reads SGHRS; CDR2 reads YFSETQ. The CDR3 consists of 14 residues. After removal of 4 bases from V and 4 bases from J, the junction contained 5 bases not matched to a gene. For the CDR3, the DNA is TGCGCCAGCAGCGCTGGACAGGGGACCACTGAAGCTTTCTTT. Translation: CASSAGQGTTEAFF.

The gene calls are TRBV9 and TRBJ2-7; no firm D call. CDR3 size: 14 residues. The germline V gene has CDR1 SGDLS and CDR2 YYNGEE. V dropped 0 bases and J dropped 0 bases, with 7 bases sitting between them. CDR3 amino acids: CASSVGVVSYEQYF. In nucleotides, the CDR3 is TGTGCCAGCAGCGTAGGGGTGGTCTCCTACGAGCAGTACTTC.

The rearrangement links TRBV6-5 to TRBJ1-6, with a possible D match to TRBD1 (6 bases). CDR1 and CDR2 (germline): MNHEY, SVGAGI. V shed 6 bases and J shed 9 bases, with 18 bases lying between them. The CDR3 loop spans 15 amino acids. The CDR3 loop reads CASSTGGGFGSPLHF. The CDR3, as DNA: TGTGCCAGCAGCACCGGAGGGGGTTTTGGTTCACCCCTCCACTTT.

The gene calls are TRBV18 and TRBJ1-6; D gene unclear. CDR1 is KGHSH, CDR2 LQKENI, per germline. The CDR3 runs 13 residues. The germline V and J ends were trimmed by 2 bases and 7 bases, with 6 bases remaining between them. The CDR3 sequence is CASSPKENSPLHF. The CDR3 DNA follows: TGTGCCAGCTCACCAAAAGAAAATTCACCCCTCCACTTT.

The chain recombines TRBV24-1 with TRBJ2-7; 10 bases are shared with TRBD2. There are 15 residues in the CDR3. The trim removed 4 bases at V and 1 base at J, leaving 3 bases unmatched. Germline lookup yields CDR1 KGHDR and CDR2 SFDVKD. The DNA for the CDR3 is TGTGCCACCAGTGACCCGACTAGCGGGTCCTACGAGCAGTACTTC. As protein: CATSDPTSGSYEQYF.

This sequence joins TRBV11-2 and TRBJ2-3; the match to TRBD2 covers 7 bases. The CDR3 has 14 residues. Germline V gene lookup returns CDR1 SGHAT and CDR2 FQNNGV. V shed 7 bases and J 0 bases; nucleotides not matched to a gene: 4. CDR3 coding DNA: TGTGCCAGCAAACGCGGGGGTAGCACAGATACGCAGTATTTT. This codes for CASKRGGSTDTQYF.

The chain links TRBV30 to TRBJ1-2; TRBD1 is a possible D gene (6 bases). Trimming took off 0 bases at V and 13 bases at J, with 15 bases between the two ends. CDR3 length: 12 residues. Looked up from germline, CDR1 is GTSNPN and CDR2 is SVGIG (reference sequence). CDR3 coding DNA: TGTGCCTGGAGTGTTTGGGACATGACGACCACCTTC. Residues: CAWSVWDMTTTF.

CDR3 bases: TGTGCCATCAGTGCGACAGGAGGCCAGCCCCAGCATTTT. This encodes CAISATGGQPQHF. The rearrangement uses TRBV10-3 and TRBJ1-5; a weak D match, TRBD1 (6 bases). This CDR3 is built from 13 residues. Trimming took 4 bases from V and 7 from J, leaving 11 bases between them. The germline gives CDR1 ENHRY, CDR2 SYGVKD.

The chain joins TRBV28 to TRBJ1-5, with 9 bases matching TRBD1. CDR1 is MDHEN and CDR2 is SYDVKM in the germline V gene. The CDR3 length is 15 residues. J lost 0 bases, V lost 10 bases, and 7 bases had no gene match. Here the CDR3 reads CAILQGAGSNQPQHF. The DNA of the CDR3 is TGTGCCATCTTACAGGGGGCCGGTAGCAATCAGCCCCAGCATTTT.

The chain carries TRBV5-5 and TRBJ1-5; D may be TRBD1 (5 bases). V was shortened by 4 bases and J by 7 bases, with 18 bases between the two germline ends. Germline V lookup: CDR1 SGHKS, CDR2 YYEKEE (reference sequence). This CDR3 region has 15 residues. CDR3: CASSVGGEPQQPQHF. CDR3 nucleotide sequence: TGTGCCAGCAGCGTTGGAGGGGAACCACAACAGCCCCAGCATTTT.

This chain joins TRBV20-1 and TRBJ2-7; 8 bases map to TRBD1. With V trimmed by 3 bases and J by 4 bases, 2 bases remained unmatched. CDR1 is DFQATT and CDR2 is SNEGSKA in the germline V gene (reference sequence). The CDR3 has 12 amino acids. The CDR3 reads CSASGQGYEQYF. The CDR3 DNA is TGCAGTGCTAGTGGACAGGGTTACGAGCAGTACTTC.

This clone was observed a single time. One end of the junction is discordant with germline, which a read error may explain. The chain uses TRBV3-1 (or the pseudogene TRBV3-2) and TRBJ2-5; TRBD2 agrees at 13 bases. Germline V gives CDR1 LGHDT, CDR2 YNNKEL (reference sequence). The CDR3 loop spans 17 amino acids. The CDR3 region is CTSSQVGGLAGVGTQYF. The CDR3 nucleotides read TGTACCAGCAGCCAAGTGGGTGGACTAGCGGGAGTGGGGACCCAGTACTTC.

This clone came up once. The chain carries TRBV9 and TRBJ2-5; TRBD1 or TRBD2 may be the D gene (7 bases each). Trimming removed 2 bases from V and 4 bases from J, with 12 bases in between. Germline lookup yields CDR1 SGDLS and CDR2 YYNGEE. The length of the CDR3 is 14 residues. In DNA, the CDR3 is TGTGCCAGCAGCGTTACAGGGGAGGGAGAGACCCAGTACTTC. This encodes CASSVTGEGETQYF. Based on the CDR3 plus reference TRBV9 and TRBJ2-5, the full variable domain is DSGVTQTPKHLITATGQRVTLRCSPRSGDLSVYWYQQSLDQGLQFLIQYYNGEERAKGNILERFSAQQFPDLHSELNLSSLELGDSALYFCASSVTGEGETQYFGPGTRLLVL.

The genes are TRBV20-1 and TRBJ1-5; weak D call: TRBD1 (5 bases). The CDR3 extends over 15 amino acids. The germline V gene encodes CDR1 DFQATT and CDR2 SNEGSKA (reference sequence). V shed 3 bases and J shed 2 bases, with 14 bases lying between them. CDR3 loop: CSASRGGGGNQPQHF. For the CDR3, the DNA is TGCAGTGCTAGTCGGGGGGGAGGAGGCAATCAGCCCCAGCATTTT.

The chain couples TRBV15 to TRBJ2-7, with TRBD2 matching 7 bases. Germline V gives CDR1 LNHNV, CDR2 YYDKDF (reference sequence). The junction had 8 bases not matched to a gene; V was cut back by 5 bases and J by 7 bases. The CDR3 contains 13 residues. The CDR3 reads CATSSRPRGEQYF. The CDR3 region has the DNA TGTGCCACCAGCTCCCGGCCGCGGGGGGAGCAGTACTTC.

This clone was observed a single time. This rearrangement joins TRBV5-1 to TRBJ1-1; D uncertain. The ends were cut back, 4 bases at V and 1 base at J, with 11 bases in the middle. CDR1 is SGHRS and CDR2 is YFSETQ in the germline V gene. CDR3 length equals 14 residues. The CDR3 DNA follows: TGCGCCAGCAGCCCGTACTGGGGGAACACTGAAGCTTTCTTT. Translated: CASSPYWGNTEAFF. Together with reference TRBV5-1 and TRBJ1-1, the CDR3 gives the full variable domain: KAGVTQTPRYLIKTRGQQVTLSCSPISGHRSVSWYQQTPGQGLQFLFEYFSETQRNKGNFPGRFSGRQFSNSRSEMNVSTLELGDSALYLCASSPYWGNTEAFFGQGTRLTVV.

In DNA form, the CDR3 reads TGTGCCAGCTCCACAACAGGGTCTGGGGCCAACGTCCTGACTTTC. This translates into CASSTTGSGANVLTF. This chain joins TRBV18 and TRBJ2-6; D is perhaps TRBD1 (6 bases). This CDR3 region has 15 residues. V was trimmed by 6 bases and J by 1 base, leaving 10 bases between them. Germline CDR1 is KGHSH and CDR2 is LQKENI.

The V call is TRBV29-1, the J call TRBJ1-2, with 8 positions matching TRBD1. The germline CDR1 and CDR2 sequences are SQVTM and ANQGSEA. J gave up 11 bases and V 4 bases, and 6 bases lay outside the gene matches. This CDR3 has 11 residues. In DNA form, the CDR3 reads TGCAGCGTTGCTGACAGGGGACGATACACCTTC. It yields the protein CSVADRGRYTF.